Described below is a single T cell receptor (beta chain) sequence and its context. The V end lost 4 bases, the J end lost 1 base, and 8 bases lay between the germline ends. The CDR3 totals 12 residues. The germline CDR1 and CDR2 sequences are GTSNPN and SVGIG (reference sequence). The sample is drawn from a study of patients and donors after allogeneic stem cell transplantation. MiXCR, run by TCRdb on the RT-PCR reads, gives a single entry per CDR3 protein. This table has a few hundred thousand distinct CDR3 sequences, about 38% appearing once. This receptor was identified in a human donor who was either an allogeneic HSCT recipient or a stem cell or donor lymphocyte infusion donor (not recorded which). It is not recorded whose cells these are; they may come from a transplant donor. Sample: blood, either unsorted or a sorted T cell fraction (not recorded which). This rearrangement joins TRBV30 to TRBJ2-7; D not certain. The CDR3 DNA sequence: TGTGCCTGGACCTCCCCATCCTACGAGCAGTACTTC. It translates to CAWTSPSYEQYF.